The clone carrying this T cell receptor (beta chain) was observed a handful of times. One entry per CDR3 protein, called by TCRdb with MiXCR from the 5' RACE reads. Of some 240,000 distinct CDR3 sequences listed, around 4.9% are singletons. The germline V gene encodes CDR1 KGHDR and CDR2 SFDVKD. This CDR3 spans 17 amino acids. Germline trimming cut 4 bases from V and 2 bases from J; bases unmatched to any gene: 10. These data belong to a study of T cells after yellow fever vaccination. The starting material was CD4+ T cells sorted from PBMCs, obtained on the day of the yellow fever booster vaccination. The rearrangement joins TRBV24-1 to TRBJ2-3; 8 bases match TRBD1. This receptor was obtained from a young man who received the YFV17D yellow fever vaccine. CDR3 DNA sequence: TGTGCCACCAGTGAATCTGGACAGGGTGGGCACACAGATACGCAGTATTTT. Translation: CATSESGQGGHTDTQYF.